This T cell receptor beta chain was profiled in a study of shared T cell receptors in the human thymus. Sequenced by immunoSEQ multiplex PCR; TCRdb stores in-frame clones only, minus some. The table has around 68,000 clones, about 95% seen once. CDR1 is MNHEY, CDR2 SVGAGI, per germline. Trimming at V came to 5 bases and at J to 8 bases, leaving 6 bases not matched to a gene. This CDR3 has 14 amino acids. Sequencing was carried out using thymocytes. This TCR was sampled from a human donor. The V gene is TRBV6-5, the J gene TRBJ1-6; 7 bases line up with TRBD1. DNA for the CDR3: TGTGCCAGCAGTACGACAGGGAGGGATTCACCCCTCCACTTT. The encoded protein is CASSTTGRDSPLHF.